This T cell receptor (beta chain) comes out of a study of Graves' ophthalmopathy and Graves' hyperthyroidism. The CDR3 sequence is 13 residues long. Germline CDR1 and CDR2: SGHTA and FQGNSA. With 3 bases removed from V and 6 bases from J, the gap between germline ends came to 12 bases. The study amplified TCR beta CDR3 regions using RNA transcripts. Investigators did first-round RT-PCR with HTBI primers, then second-round multiplex PCR. Using its own MiXCR run on the multiplex PCR reads, TCRdb lists one record per CDR3 protein. The sample yields some 350,000 distinct CDR3 sequences, about 18% seen once. This clonotype was seen at least ten times.

This chain joins TRBV7-2 and TRBJ2-7, with D tentatively TRBD1 or TRBD2 (6 bases each). The sequence came from an adult woman with stable Graves' hyperthyroidism. The sequencing sample was made of peripheral blood. The CDR3 region has the DNA TGTGCCAGCAGCTTTGGGGGGCTGGGCGAGCAGTACTTC. Its translation: CASSFGGLGEQYF.